The clone carrying this T cell receptor beta chain showed up just a few times. Antigen: not known. The data originate from a study of T cell responses to AZD1222 COVID-19 vaccine. The overall study: Second doses that came at about 4 or about 12 weeks were put together.

Between the trimmed V and J ends, which lost 6 bases and 1 base, there was a span of 13 bases. CDR3 size: 14 residues. Germline CDR1 and CDR2: SEHNR and FQNEAQ (reference sequence). Assay used: immunoSEQ multiplex PCR; TCRdb lists only in-frame clones, some missing. The top ten hold 20% of the sample, which has about 59,000 clones, 84% seen once. Study-wide findings and caveats: With two AZD1222 doses given, Spike-specific TCR breadth and depth both rose.

The chain joins TRBV7-9 to TRBJ2-7; TRBD2 is a possible D gene (6 bases). This clonotype originated in an adult in good health. The sample was peripheral blood, taken on day 0 of AZD1222 vaccination. Here the CDR3 reads CASSPPGLSYEQYF. The CDR3 DNA is TGTGCCAGCAGTCCTCCGGGACTGTCCTACGAGCAGTACTTC.